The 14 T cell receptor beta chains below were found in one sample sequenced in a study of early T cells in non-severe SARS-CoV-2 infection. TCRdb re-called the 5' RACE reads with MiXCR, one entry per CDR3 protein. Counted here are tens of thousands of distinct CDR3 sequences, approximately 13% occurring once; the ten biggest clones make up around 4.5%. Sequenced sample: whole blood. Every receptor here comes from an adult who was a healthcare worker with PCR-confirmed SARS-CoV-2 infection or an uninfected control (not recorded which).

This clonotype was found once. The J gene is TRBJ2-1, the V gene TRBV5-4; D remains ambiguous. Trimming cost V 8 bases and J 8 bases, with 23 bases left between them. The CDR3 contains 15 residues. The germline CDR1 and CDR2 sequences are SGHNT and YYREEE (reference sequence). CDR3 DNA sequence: TGTGCCAGTCAACGCCGGGCCAACTTGCTGCATGAGCAGTTCTTC. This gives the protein CASQRRANLLHEQFF.

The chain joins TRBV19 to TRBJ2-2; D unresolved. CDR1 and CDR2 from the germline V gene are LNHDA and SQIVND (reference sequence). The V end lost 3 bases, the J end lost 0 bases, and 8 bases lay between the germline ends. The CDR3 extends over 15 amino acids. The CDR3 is CASSIQTTNTGELFF. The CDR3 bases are TGTGCCAGTAGTATCCAAACAACGAACACCGGGGAGCTGTTTTTT.

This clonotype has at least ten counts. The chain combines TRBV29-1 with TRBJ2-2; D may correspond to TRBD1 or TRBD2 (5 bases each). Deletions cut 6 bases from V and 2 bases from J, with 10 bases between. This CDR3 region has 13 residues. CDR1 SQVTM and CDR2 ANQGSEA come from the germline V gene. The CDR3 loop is CSVGTDNTGELFF. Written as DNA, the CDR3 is TGCAGCGTGGGGACGGATAACACCGGGGAGCTGTTTTTT.

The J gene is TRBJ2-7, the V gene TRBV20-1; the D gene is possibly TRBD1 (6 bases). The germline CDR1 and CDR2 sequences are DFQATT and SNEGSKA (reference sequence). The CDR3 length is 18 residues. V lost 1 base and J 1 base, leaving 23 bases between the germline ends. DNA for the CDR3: TGCAGTGCTAGAGGCCCGATCGTAGGACGGACAGTTTCCTACGAGCAGTACTTC. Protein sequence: CSARGPIVGRTVSYEQYF.

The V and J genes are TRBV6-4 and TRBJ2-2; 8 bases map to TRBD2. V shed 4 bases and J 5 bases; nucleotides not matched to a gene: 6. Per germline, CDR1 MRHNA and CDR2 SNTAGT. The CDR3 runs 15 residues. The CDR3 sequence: CASSVGLAETGELFF. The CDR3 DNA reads TGTGCCAGCAGTGTCGGACTAGCAGAGACCGGGGAGCTGTTTTTT.

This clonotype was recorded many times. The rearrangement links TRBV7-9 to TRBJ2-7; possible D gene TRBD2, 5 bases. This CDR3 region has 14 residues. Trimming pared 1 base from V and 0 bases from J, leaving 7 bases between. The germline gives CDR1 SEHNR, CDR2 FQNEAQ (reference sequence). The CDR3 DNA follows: TGTGCCAGCAGCTTAGGCGGGCCCTCCTACGAGCAGTACTTC. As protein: CASSLGGPSYEQYF.

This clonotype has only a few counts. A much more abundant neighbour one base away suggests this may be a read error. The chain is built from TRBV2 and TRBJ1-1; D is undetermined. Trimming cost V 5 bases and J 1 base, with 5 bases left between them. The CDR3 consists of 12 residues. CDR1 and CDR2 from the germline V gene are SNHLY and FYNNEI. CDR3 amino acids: CASSSGNTEAFF. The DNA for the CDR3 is TGTGCCAGCAGTTCAGGGAACACTGAAGCTTTCTTT.

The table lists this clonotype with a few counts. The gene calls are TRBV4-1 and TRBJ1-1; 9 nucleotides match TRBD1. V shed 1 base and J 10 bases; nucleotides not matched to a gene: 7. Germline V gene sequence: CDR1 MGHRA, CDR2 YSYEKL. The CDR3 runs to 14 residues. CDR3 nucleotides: TGCGCCAGCAGCCAAGTTGGGACAGGGCTTGGAGCTTTCTTT. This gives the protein CASSQVGTGLGAFF.

The CDR3 region has the DNA TGTGCCAGCAGTTCTAACTTAGGGGGTTACAATGAGCAGTTCTTC. Its protein is CASSSNLGGYNEQFF. J is TRBJ2-1 and V is TRBV28; possible D gene TRBD1, 6 bases. This CDR3 contains 15 residues. Trimming removed 4 bases from V and 4 bases from J, with 14 bases in between. Germline CDR1 is MDHEN and CDR2 is SYDVKM.

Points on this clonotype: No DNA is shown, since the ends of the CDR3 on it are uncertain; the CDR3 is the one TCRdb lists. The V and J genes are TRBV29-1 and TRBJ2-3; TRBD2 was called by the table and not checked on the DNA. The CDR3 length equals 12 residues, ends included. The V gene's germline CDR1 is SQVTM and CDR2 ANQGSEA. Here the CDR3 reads CSVEVGAGAPYF.

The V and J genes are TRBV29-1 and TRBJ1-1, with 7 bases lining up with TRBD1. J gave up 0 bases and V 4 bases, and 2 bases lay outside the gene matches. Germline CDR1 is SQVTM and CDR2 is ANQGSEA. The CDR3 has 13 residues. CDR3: CSVAGQLNTEAFF. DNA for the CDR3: TGCAGCGTTGCGGGACAGCTGAACACTGAAGCTTTCTTT. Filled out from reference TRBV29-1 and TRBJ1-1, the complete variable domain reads SAVISQKPSRDICQRGTSLTIQCQVDSQVTMMFWYRQQPGQSLTLIATANQGSEATYESGFVIDKFPISRPNLTFSTLTVSNMSPEDSSIYLCSVAGQLNTEAFFGQGTRLTVV.

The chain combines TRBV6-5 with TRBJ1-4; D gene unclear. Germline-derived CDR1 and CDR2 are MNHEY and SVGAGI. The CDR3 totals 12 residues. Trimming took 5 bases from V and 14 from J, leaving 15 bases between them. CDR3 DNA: TGTGCCAGCAGTGGGTACGATCTAATGCTGTTTTTT. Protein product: CASSGYDLMLFF.

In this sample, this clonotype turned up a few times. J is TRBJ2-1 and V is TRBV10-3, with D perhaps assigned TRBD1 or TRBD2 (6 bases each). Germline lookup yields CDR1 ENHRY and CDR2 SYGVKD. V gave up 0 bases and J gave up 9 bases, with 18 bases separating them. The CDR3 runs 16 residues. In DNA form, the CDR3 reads TGTGCCATCAGTGAGTCAGGGGGGAGCACCCCGGGTGAGCAGTTCTTC. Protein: CAISESGGSTPGEQFF.

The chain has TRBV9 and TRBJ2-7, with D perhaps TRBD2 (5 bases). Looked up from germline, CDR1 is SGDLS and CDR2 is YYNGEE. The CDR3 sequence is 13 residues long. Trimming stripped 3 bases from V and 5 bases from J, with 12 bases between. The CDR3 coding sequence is TGTGCCAGCAGCGGTAGCGACTGGGACGAGCAGTACTTC. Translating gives CASSGSDWDEQYF. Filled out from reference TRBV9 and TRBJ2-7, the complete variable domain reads DSGVTQTPKHLITATGQRVTLRCSPRSGDLSVYWYQQSLDQGLQFLIQYYNGEERAKGNILERFSAQQFPDLHSELNLSSLELGDSALYFCASSGSDWDEQYFGPGTRLTVT.